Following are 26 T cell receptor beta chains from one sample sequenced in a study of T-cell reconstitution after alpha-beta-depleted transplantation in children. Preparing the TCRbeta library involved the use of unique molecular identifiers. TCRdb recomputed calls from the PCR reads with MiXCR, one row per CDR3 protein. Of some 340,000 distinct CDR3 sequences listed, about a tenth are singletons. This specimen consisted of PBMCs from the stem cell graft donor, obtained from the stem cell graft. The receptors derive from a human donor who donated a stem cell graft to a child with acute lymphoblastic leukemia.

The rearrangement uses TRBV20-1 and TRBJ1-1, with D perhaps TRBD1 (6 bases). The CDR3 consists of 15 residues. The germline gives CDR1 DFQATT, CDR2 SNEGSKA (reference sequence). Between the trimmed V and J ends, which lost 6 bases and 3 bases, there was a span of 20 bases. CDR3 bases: TGCAGTGCCAGGGGCTCCTCAGGGGAGCACACTGAAGCTTTCTTT. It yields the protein CSARGSSGEHTEAFF.

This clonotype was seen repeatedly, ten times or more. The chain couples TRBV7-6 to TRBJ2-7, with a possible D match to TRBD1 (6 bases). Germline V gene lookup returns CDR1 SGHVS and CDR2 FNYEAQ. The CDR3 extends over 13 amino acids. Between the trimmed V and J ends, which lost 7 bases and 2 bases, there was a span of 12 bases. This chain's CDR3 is CASTQGQTYEQYF. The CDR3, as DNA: TGTGCCAGCACCCAAGGACAGACCTACGAGCAGTACTTC.

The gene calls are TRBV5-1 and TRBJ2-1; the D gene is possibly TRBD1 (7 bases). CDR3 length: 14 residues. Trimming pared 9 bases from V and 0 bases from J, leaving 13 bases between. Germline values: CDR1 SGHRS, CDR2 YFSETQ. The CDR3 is CATTGDSSYNEQFF. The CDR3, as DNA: TGCGCCACGACGGGGGACAGCTCCTACAATGAGCAGTTCTTC.

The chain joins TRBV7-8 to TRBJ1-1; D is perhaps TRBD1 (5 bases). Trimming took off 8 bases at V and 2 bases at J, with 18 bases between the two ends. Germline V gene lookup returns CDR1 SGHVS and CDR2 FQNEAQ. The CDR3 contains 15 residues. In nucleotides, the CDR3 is TGTGCCAGCGGATTCCCCGCCAGGGTTAACACTGAAGCTTTCTTT. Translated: CASGFPARVNTEAFF.

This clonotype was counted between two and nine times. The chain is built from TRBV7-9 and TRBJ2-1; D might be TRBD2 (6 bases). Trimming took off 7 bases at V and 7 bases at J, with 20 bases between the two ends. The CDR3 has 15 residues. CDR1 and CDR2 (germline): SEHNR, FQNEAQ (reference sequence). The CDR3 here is CASTPGGDGQNEQFF. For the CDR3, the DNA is TGTGCCAGCACGCCCGGAGGGGATGGGCAGAATGAGCAGTTCTTC.

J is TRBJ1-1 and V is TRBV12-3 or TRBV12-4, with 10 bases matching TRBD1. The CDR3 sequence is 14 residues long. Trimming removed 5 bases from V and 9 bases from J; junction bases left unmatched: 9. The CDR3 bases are TGTGCCAGCAGTGACATGACAGGGGGCGCGAAAGCTTTCTTT. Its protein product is CASSDMTGGAKAFF.

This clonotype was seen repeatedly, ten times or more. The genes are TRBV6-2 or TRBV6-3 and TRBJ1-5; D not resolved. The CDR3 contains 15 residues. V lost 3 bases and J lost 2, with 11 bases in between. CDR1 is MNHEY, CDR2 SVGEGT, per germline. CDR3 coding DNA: TGTGCCAGCAGTTATCCCCCCATTGGCAATCAGCCCCAGCATTTT. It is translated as CASSYPPIGNQPQHF.

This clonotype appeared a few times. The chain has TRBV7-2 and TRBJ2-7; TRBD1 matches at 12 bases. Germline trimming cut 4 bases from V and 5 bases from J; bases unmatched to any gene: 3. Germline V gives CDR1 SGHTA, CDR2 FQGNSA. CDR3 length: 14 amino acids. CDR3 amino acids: CASSWGTGGHEQYF. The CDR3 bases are TGTGCCAGCAGCTGGGGGACAGGGGGCCACGAGCAGTACTTC.

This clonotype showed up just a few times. CDR3 sequence: CASTSSGRTQETQYF. DNA for the CDR3: TGCGCCAGCACAAGTAGCGGGAGGACCCAAGAGACCCAGTACTTC. This chain connects TRBV5-1 to TRBJ2-5, with 10 bases identical to TRBD2. The CDR3 length is 15 residues. Germline values: CDR1 SGHRS, CDR2 YFSETQ. V shed 6 bases, J shed 1 base, and the junction held 6 bases outside the gene matches. Based on the CDR3 plus reference TRBV5-1 and TRBJ2-5, the full variable domain is KAGVTQTPRYLIKTRGQQVTLSCSPISGHRSVSWYQQTPGQGLQFLFEYFSETQRNKGNFPGRFSGRQFSNSRSEMNVSTLELGDSALYLCASTSSGRTQETQYFGPGTRLLVL.

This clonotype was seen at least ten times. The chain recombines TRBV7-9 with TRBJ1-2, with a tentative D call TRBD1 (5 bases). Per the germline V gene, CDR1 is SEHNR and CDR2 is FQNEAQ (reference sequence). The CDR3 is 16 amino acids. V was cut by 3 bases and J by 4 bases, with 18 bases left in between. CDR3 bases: TGTGCCAGCAGCTTGATGGGTCAGGGCTCTGCCTATGGCTACACCTTC. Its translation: CASSLMGQGSAYGYTF.

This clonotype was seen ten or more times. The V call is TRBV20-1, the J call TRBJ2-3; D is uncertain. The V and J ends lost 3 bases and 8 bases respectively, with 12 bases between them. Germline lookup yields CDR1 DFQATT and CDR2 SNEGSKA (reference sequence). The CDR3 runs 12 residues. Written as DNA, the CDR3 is TGCAGTGCTAGCCCGGACCGCCGTACGCAGTATTTT. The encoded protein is CSASPDRRTQYF.

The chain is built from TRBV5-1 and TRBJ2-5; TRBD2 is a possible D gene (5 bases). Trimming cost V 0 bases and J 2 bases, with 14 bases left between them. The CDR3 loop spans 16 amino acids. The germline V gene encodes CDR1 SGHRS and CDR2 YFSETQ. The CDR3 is CASSLDMGRGQETQYF. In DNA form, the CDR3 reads TGCGCCAGCAGCTTGGATATGGGCAGAGGGCAAGAGACCCAGTACTTC.

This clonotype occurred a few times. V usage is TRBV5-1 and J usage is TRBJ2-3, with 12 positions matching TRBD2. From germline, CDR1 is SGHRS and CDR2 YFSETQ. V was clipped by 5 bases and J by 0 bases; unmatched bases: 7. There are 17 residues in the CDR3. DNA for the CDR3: TGCGCCAGCAGTGTGACTAGCGGGAGTTCGAGCACAGATACGCAGTATTTT. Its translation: CASSVTSGSSSTDTQYF. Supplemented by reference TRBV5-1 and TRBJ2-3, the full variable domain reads KAGVTQTPRYLIKTRGQQVTLSCSPISGHRSVSWYQQTPGQGLQFLFEYFSETQRNKGNFPGRFSGRQFSNSRSEMNVSTLELGDSALYLCASSVTSGSSSTDTQYFGPGTRLTVL.

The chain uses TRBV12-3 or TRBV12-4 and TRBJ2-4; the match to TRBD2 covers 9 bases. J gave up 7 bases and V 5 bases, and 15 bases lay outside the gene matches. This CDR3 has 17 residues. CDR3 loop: CASSLIAGVMVENIQYF. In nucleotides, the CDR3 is TGTGCCAGCAGTCTAATAGCGGGAGTAATGGTGGAGAACATTCAGTACTTC.

CDR3 nucleotide sequence: TGTGCCAGCAGTTACGAGGGAAACTATGGCTACACCTTC. Translation: CASSYEGNYGYTF. This chain connects TRBV6-2 or TRBV6-3 to TRBJ1-2; no firm D call. Germline CDR1 MNHEY, CDR2 SVGEGT. There are 13 residues in the CDR3. The V end lost 2 bases, the J end lost 2 bases, and 6 bases lay between the germline ends.

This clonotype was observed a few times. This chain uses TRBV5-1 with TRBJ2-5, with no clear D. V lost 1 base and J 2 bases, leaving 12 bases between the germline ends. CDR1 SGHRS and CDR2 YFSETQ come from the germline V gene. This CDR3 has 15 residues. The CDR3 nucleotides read TGCGCCAGCAGCTTGTATTGGCCAACACAAGAGACCCAGTACTTC. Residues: CASSLYWPTQETQYF. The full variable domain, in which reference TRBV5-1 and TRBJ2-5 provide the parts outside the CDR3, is KAGVTQTPRYLIKTRGQQVTLSCSPISGHRSVSWYQQTPGQGLQFLFEYFSETQRNKGNFPGRFSGRQFSNSRSEMNVSTLELGDSALYLCASSLYWPTQETQYFGPGTRLLVL.

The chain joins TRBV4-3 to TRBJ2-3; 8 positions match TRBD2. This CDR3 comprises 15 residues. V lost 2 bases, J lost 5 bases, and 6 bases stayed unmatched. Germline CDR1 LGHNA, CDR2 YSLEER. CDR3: CASSQRTSYLDTQYF. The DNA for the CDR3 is TGCGCCAGCAGCCAAAGGACTAGCTACTTAGATACGCAGTATTTT.

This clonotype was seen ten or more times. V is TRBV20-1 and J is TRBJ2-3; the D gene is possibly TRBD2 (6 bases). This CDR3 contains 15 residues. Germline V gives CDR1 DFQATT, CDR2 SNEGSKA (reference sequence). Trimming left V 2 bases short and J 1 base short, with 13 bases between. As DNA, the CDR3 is TGCAGTGCTAGATCCGCGGCTAGCGGCACAGATACGCAGTATTTT. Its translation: CSARSAASGTDTQYF.

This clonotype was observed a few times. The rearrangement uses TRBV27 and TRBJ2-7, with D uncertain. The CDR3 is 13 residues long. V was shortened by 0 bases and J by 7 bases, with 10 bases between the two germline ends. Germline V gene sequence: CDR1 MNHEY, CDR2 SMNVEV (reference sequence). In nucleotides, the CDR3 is TGTGCCAGCAGTTTATCGCACTTGACGGAGCAGTACTTC. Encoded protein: CASSLSHLTEQYF.

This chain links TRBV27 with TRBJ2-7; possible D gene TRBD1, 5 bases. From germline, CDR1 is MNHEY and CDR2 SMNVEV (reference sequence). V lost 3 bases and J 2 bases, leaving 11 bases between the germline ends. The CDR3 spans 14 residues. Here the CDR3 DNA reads TGTGCCAGCAGTTTCCAGGGTCCGACCTACGAGCAGTACTTC. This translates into CASSFQGPTYEQYF.

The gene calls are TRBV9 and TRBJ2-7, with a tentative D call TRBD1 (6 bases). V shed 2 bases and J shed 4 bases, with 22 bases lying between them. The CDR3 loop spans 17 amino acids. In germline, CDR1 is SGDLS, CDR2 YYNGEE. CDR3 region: CASSVSGNRVSSYEQYF. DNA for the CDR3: TGTGCCAGCAGCGTCAGTGGGAACAGGGTTTCGAGTTACGAGCAGTACTTC.

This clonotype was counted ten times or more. CDR3 loop: CASSVGTSGYTDTQYF. CDR3 nucleotides: TGTGCCAGCAGCGTCGGGACTAGCGGGTACACAGATACGCAGTATTTT. The chain has TRBV11-2 and TRBJ2-3, with 12 bases lining up with TRBD2. The CDR3 has 16 amino acids. J lost 2 bases, V lost 5 bases, and 5 bases had no gene match. The germline gives CDR1 SGHAT, CDR2 FQNNGV.

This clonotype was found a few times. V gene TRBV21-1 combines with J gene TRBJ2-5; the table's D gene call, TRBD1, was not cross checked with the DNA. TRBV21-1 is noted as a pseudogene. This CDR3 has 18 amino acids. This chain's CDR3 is CASSKERVSDRGQETQYF. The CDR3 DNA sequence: TGTGCCAGCAGCAAAGAAAGGGTCTCGGACAGGGGGCAAGAGACCCAGTACTTC.

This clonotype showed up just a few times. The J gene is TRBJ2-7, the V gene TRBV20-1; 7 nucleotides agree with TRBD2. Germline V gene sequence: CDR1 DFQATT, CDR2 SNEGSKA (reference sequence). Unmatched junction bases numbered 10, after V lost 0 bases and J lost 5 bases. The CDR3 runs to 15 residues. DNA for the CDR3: TGCAGTGCTAGAGATCTGGGGGACTACTTTAACGAGCAGTACTTC. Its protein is CSARDLGDYFNEQYF.

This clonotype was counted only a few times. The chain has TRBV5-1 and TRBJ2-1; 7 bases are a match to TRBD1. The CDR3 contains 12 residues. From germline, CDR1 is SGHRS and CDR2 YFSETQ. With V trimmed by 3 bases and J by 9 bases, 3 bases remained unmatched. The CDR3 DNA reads TGCGCCAGCAGCTCTAGACAGGGTGAGCAGTTCTTC. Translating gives CASSSRQGEQFF.

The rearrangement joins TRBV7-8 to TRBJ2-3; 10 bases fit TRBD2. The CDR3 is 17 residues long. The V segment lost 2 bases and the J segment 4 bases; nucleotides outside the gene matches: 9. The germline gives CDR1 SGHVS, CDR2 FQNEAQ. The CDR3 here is CASSLPSLAGVADTQYF. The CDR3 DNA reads TGTGCCAGCAGCTTACCCAGCCTAGCGGGAGTTGCAGATACGCAGTATTTT. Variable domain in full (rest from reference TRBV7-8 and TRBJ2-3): GAGVSQSPRYKVAKRGQDVALRCDPISGHVSLFWYQQALGQGPEFLTYFQNEAQLDKSGLPSDRFFAERPEGSVSTLKIQRTQQEDSAVYLCASSLPSLAGVADTQYFGPGTRLTVL.